Sequencing of this T cell receptor (beta chain) was carried out in a study of Ad26.COV2.S vaccination and SARS-CoV-2 variants. Treatment given: some 20 received Ad26.COV2.S at low or high dose, single or two shots; about 5 received placebo; per-sample allocation not given. Vaccine and placebo recipients were sampled on day 63 after the first injection. Whoever gave the sample was an adult aged 18-55 years in Boston. Vaccination used an Ad26 vector expressing Wuhan-strain SARS-CoV-2 spike. TCRdb keeps only in-frame clones here, not all; method: immunoSEQ multiplex PCR. The sample comprises about 380,000 clones, about four fifths of which are singletons, and about 7.1% rests with the top ten. Overall study results and limits: Non-spike TCR breadth showed similarity between vaccine and placebo recipients.

Deletions cut 0 bases from V and 5 bases from J, with 8 bases between. The CDR3 runs 14 residues. Per germline, CDR1 SGHNT and CDR2 YYREEE (reference sequence). About this clone itself: Its matching antigen is unknown.

The chain recombines TRBV5-4 with TRBJ2-2; no clear D gene. The sequence derives from a person aged 18-65 years who received the Ad26.COV2.S COVID-19 vaccine or a placebo. This sample comprised peripheral blood, obtained in a trial of Ad26.COV2.S vaccine versus placebo. The CDR3 coding sequence is TGTGCCAGCAGCTTGGGGGGTAGGACCGGGGAGCTGTTTTTT. Protein product: CASSLGGRTGELFF.